This record concerns one T cell receptor beta chain sequence. The antigen is not known. A read error may explain this, as a much larger clone is one base away. Time point noted: patch test 1, 2 weeks after DPC sensitization. Treatment noted: therapeutic diphenylcyclopropenone sensitization with weekly scalp DPC. Unique molecular identifiers were attached to individual cDNA molecules within the library. From the RACE reads, TCRdb called clonotypes with MiXCR, one entry per CDR3 protein. In the table there are 340,000 or so distinct CDR3 sequences, 5.5% to 8% of which are singletons. CDR3 length: 14 amino acids. Per the germline V gene, CDR1 is LGHDT and CDR2 is YNNKEL (reference sequence). This sample was taken from a study of human T cells and chemical hapten exposure. Study-wide points: Among expanded TCRs, significantly more large CDR3 similarity clusters formed than among controls.

The V and J genes are TRBV3-1 and TRBJ2-2, with TRBD2 as a possible D gene (5 bases). The clonotype was recovered from a young woman with alopecia areata. Some clones in this sample may be carry-over from other donors' samples. The sequenced sample was whole blood, obtained in connection with sensitization to the hapten diphenylcyclopropenone (DPC). CDR3 bases: TGTGCCACCAGAGGGAGAGCGAACACCGGGGTGCTGTTTTTT. Residues: CATRGRANTGVLFF.